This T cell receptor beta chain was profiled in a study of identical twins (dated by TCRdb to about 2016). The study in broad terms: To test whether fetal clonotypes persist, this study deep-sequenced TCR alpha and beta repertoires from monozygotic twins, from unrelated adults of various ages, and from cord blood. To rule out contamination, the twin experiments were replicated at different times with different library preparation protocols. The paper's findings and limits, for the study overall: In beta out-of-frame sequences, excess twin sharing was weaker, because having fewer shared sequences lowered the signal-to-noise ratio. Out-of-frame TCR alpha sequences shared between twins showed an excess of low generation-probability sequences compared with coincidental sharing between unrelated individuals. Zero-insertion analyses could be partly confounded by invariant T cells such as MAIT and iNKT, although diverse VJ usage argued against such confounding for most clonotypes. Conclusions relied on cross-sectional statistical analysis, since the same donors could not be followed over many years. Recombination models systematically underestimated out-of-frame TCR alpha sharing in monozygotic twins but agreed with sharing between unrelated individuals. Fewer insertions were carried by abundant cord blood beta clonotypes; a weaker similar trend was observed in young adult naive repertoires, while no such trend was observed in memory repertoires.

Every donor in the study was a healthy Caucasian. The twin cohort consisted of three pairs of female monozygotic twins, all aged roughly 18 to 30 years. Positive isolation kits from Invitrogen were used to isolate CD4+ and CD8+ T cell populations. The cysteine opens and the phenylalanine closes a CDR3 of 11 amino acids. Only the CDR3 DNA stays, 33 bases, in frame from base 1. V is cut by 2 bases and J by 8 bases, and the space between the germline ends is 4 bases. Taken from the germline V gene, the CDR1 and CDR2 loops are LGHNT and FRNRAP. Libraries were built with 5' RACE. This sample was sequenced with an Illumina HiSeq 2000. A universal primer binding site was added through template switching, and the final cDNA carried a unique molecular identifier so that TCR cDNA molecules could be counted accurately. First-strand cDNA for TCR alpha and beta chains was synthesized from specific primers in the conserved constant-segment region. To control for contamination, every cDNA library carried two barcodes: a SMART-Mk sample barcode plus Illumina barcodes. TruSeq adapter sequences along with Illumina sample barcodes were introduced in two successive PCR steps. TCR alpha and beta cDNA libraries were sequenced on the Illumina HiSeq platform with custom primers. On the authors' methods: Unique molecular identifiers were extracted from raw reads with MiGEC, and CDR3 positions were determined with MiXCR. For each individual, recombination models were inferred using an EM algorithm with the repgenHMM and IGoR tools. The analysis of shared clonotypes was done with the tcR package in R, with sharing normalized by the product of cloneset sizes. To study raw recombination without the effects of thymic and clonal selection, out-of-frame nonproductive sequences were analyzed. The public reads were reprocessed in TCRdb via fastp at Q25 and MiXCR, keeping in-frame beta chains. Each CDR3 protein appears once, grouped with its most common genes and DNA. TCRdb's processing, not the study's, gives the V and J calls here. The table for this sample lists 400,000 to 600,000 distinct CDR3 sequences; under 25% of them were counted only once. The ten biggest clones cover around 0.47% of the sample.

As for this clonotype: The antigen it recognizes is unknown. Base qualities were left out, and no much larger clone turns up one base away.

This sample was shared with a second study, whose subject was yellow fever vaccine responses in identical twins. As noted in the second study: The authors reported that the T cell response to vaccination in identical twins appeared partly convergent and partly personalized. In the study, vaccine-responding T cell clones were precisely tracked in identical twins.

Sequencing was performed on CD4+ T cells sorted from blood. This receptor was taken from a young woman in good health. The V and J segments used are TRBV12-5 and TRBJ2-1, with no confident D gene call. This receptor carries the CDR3 CASGLLHEQFF. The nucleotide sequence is TGTGCTAGTGGTTTGTTGCATGAGCAGTTCTTC.